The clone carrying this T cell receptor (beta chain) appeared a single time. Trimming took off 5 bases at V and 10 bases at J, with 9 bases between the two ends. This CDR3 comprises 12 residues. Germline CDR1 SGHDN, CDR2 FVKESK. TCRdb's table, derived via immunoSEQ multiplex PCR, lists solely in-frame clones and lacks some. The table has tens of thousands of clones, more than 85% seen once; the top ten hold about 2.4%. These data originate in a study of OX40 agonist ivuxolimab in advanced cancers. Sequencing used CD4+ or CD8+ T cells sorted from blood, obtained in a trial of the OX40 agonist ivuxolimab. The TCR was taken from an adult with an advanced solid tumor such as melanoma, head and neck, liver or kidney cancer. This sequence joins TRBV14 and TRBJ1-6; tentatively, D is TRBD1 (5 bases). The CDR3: CASSSQGSPLHF. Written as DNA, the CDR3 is TGTGCCAGCAGCTCCCAGGGATCACCCCTCCACTTT.